The 15 T cell receptor beta chains given below trace back to one sample, sequenced in a study of the immune and genomic landscape of osteosarcoma. The repertoire was sequenced with immunoSEQ multiplex PCR; TCRdb's copy has only in-frame clones and lacks some. Among roughly 10,000 clones listed, under 75% were seen once. Poor-prognosis osteosarcoma patients supplied post-treatment primary, local recurrence and metastasis tumor specimens. Sequenced material: osteosarcoma tumor tissue from the lung. All receptors come from a human donor with osteosarcoma.

This clone turned up a few times. This chain joins TRBV2 and TRBJ2-5; TRBD2 aligns across 8 bases. Germline V gene sequence: CDR1 SNHLY, CDR2 FYNNEI. With 5 bases clipped from V and 5 bases from J, the junction kept 4 bases outside the gene matches. The CDR3 length is 13 residues. CDR3 DNA: TGTGCCAGCAGTCCCTCGGGGGGGGAGACCCAGTACTTC. Amino acids: CASSPSGGETQYF.

The genes are TRBV19 and TRBJ1-2; 11 bases are shared with TRBD1. The CDR3 has 15 residues. From germline, CDR1 is LNHDA and CDR2 SQIVND (reference sequence). V was clipped by 9 bases and J by 4 bases; unmatched bases: 10. CDR3 loop: CASEGPDRGLYGYTF. As DNA, the CDR3 is TGTGCCAGCGAGGGTCCGGACAGGGGGCTCTATGGCTACACCTTC. Full variable domain (outside the CDR3, taken from reference TRBV19 and TRBJ1-2): DGGITQSPKYLFRKEGQNVTLSCEQNLNHDAMYWYRQDPGQGLRLIYYSQIVNDFQKGDIAEGYSVSREKKESFPLTVTSAQKNPTAFYLCASEGPDRGLYGYTFGSGTRLTVV.

The chain employs TRBV29-1 and TRBJ2-3, with TRBD2 identical over 8 bases. There are 13 residues in the CDR3. The germline V gene encodes CDR1 SQVTM and CDR2 ANQGSEA. V shed 1 base and J 4 bases; nucleotides not matched to a gene: 1. Here the CDR3 DNA reads TGCAGCGTTGAAGGTAGCGGGGCAGATACGCAGTATTTT. This codes for CSVEGSGADTQYF.

The CDR3 coding sequence is TGTGCCAGTACCCCTATAGGACAGGATCCTTACAATGAGCAGTTCTTC. This gives the protein CASTPIGQDPYNEQFF. The chain links TRBV19 to TRBJ2-1; TRBD1 agrees at 7 bases. In germline, CDR1 is LNHDA, CDR2 SQIVND (reference sequence). This CDR3 region has 16 residues. V lost 7 bases to trimming and J lost 4 bases; unmatched junction nucleotides: 13.

This chain uses TRBV6-1 with TRBJ2-7; 15 nucleotides align to TRBD2. This CDR3 is 18 amino acids long. The V gene's germline CDR1 is MNHNS and CDR2 SASEGT. J was trimmed by 3 bases and V by 3 bases; bases with no gene match: 9. The CDR3 region has the DNA TGTGCCAGCAGTGAGCTGGGACTAGCGGGAGGACGGGTCTACGAGCAGTACTTC. It is translated as CASSELGLAGGRVYEQYF.

This chain joins TRBV2 and TRBJ2-3, with D perhaps being TRBD1 or TRBD2 (5 bases each). CDR3 length: 15 amino acids. Per the germline V gene, CDR1 is SNHLY and CDR2 is FYNNEI. The V end was cut by 2 bases, the J end by 0 bases, with 9 bases between. The CDR3 bases are TGTGCCAGCAGTGAAATTTGGGGGAGCACAGATACGCAGTATTTT. Translation gives CASSEIWGSTDTQYF.

With respect to this clone: Germline is not matched at one junction end, which may reflect a read error. The V and J genes are TRBV7-7 and TRBJ2-1, with 8 bases fitting TRBD2. In germline, CDR1 is SSHAT, CDR2 FNYEAQ (reference sequence). CDR3 length equals 16 residues. CDR3 amino acids: CASSSKAGASGNEQFF. CDR3 sequence (DNA): TGTGCTAGCAGCTCGAAAGCGGGAGCATCGGGCAATGAGCAGTTCTTC.

This clone was counted a few times. The chain uses TRBV6-1 and TRBJ2-7, with D possibly being TRBD1 or TRBD2 (5 bases each). Germline V gene sequence: CDR1 MNHNS, CDR2 SASEGT. Trimming cost V 4 bases and J 4 bases, with 14 bases left between them. CDR3 size: 14 residues. The CDR3 loop reads CASSVLGERYEQYF. Written as DNA, the CDR3 is TGTGCCAGCAGTGTTTTGGGGGAGAGATACGAGCAGTACTTC.

The chain joins TRBV29-1 to TRBJ2-3, with a tentative D call TRBD2 (6 bases). Germline CDR1 SQVTM, CDR2 ANQGSEA. V was trimmed by 4 bases and J by 6 bases, leaving 8 bases between them. The CDR3 consists of 11 residues. CDR3 protein: CSVAGRDTQYF. As DNA, the CDR3 is TGCAGCGTTGCGGGGAGGGATACGCAGTATTTT.

The rearrangement links TRBV11-3 to TRBJ2-7, with D possibly called TRBD1 or TRBD2 (5 bases each). The CDR3 length is 13 residues. V was clipped by 1 base and J by 7 bases, with 11 bases between them. Germline V CDR1 and CDR2: SGHNT, YENEEA. This chain's CDR3 is CASSLAEGQEQYF. The CDR3 DNA follows: TGTGCCAGCAGCTTAGCAGAGGGGCAGGAGCAGTACTTC.

The chain couples TRBV19 to TRBJ1-5, with 7 bases identical to TRBD1. V dropped 5 bases and J dropped 0; count of bases not matched to a gene: 4. CDR1 is LNHDA, CDR2 SQIVND, per germline (reference sequence). This CDR3 comprises 15 residues. The CDR3 loop is CASSWTGYSNQPQHF. The DNA of the CDR3 is TGTGCCAGTAGTTGGACAGGTTATAGCAATCAGCCCCAGCATTTT.

V is TRBV14 and J is TRBJ2-2; tentatively, D is TRBD2 (5 bases). Trimming removed 10 bases at V and 4 bases at J, with 19 bases between. Germline V lookup: CDR1 SGHDN, CDR2 FVKESK. The CDR3 is 15 residues long. CDR3 in amino acids: CATRGNVGGTGELFF. The CDR3 DNA follows: TGTGCCACCAGAGGGAACGTCGGCGGCACCGGGGAGCTGTTTTTT.

This clone appeared once. The chain carries TRBV29-1 and TRBJ1-1; D remains ambiguous. Germline CDR1 reads SQVTM; CDR2 reads ANQGSEA. The V end lost 1 base, the J end lost 0 bases, and 9 bases lay between the germline ends. The CDR3 contains 14 residues. CDR3 nucleotide sequence: TGCAGCGTTGAAGCTACAGCCATGAACACTGAAGCTTTCTTT. Translated, it gives CSVEATAMNTEAFF.

This rearrangement joins TRBV29-1 to TRBJ1-5, with TRBD1 matching 8 bases. The CDR3 is made up of 13 amino acids. The germline gives CDR1 SQVTM, CDR2 ANQGSEA. V lost 5 bases, J lost 5 bases, and 5 bases stayed unmatched. The CDR3 sequence is CSVSTGVDQPQHF. CDR3 DNA: TGCAGCGTTTCGACAGGGGTTGATCAGCCCCAGCATTTT.

The J gene is TRBJ1-5, the V gene TRBV10-2; 7 nucleotides match TRBD1. Trimming cost V 2 bases and J 0 bases; bases outside gene matches: 13. CDR1 and CDR2 from the germline V gene are WSHSY and SAAADI. CDR3 length: 19 amino acids. CDR3: CASSEAGGQGDYSNQPQHF. The CDR3, as DNA: TGCGCCAGCAGTGAGGCCGGGGGGCAGGGGGATTATAGCAATCAGCCCCAGCATTTT.